What follows is one T cell receptor beta chain and its context. What it binds is unknown. This sample was taken from a study of vaccination and CD4 T cells after COVID-19. Researchers used the Oncomine TCR Beta short-read assay to sequence DNA from cultured CD4+ T cells. One entry per CDR3 protein, called by TCRdb with MiXCR from the PCR reads. The table lists some 24,000 distinct CDR3 sequences, about two fifths of them singletons, with 3.5% to 5% in the top ten. The CDR3 loop spans 13 amino acids. Per germline, CDR1 DFQATT and CDR2 SNEGSKA (reference sequence). With 3 bases removed from V and 0 bases from J, the gap between germline ends came to 8 bases. Time point noted: late sampling 161 to 241 days after vaccination in three convalescent patients. Treatment of the sample: roughly ten-day PBMC culture with coronavirus spike peptide pools or control peptides (ViraFEST assay). In the ViraFEST assay, peptide-pool expansion preceded TCR sequencing of expanded clonotypes.

This chain links TRBV20-1 with TRBJ1-1, with D unclear. This receptor was obtained from a human donor who had recovered from COVID-19. Sequenced here: CD4+ T cells from blood, cultured in vitro, sampled about 7 months after SARS-CoV-2 vaccination. The CDR3 spells CSASERLNTEAFF. Written as DNA, the CDR3 is TGCAGTGCTAGTGAACGGTTGAACACTGAAGCTTTCTTT.